This record covers a single TCR beta chain. The source of the sample is a study of blood T cell repertoires in COVID-19. Study-wide context: Sample material is recorded as cDNA or gDNA derived from T cells, B-cell-depleted T cells, or PBMCs.

Original data processing: How many nucleated cells were present was estimated from reference gene primer amplification. The repertoire was sequenced with immunoSEQ multiplex PCR; TCRdb's copy has only in-frame clones and lacks some. That table supplies the V and J calls and clone size; D and trimming were determined from the DNA. The table shows around 100,000 clones, with roughly 92% occurring only once. V was cut by 1 base and J by 3 bases, with 6 bases left in between. The CDR3 runs 13 residues. The chain links TRBV12-3 or TRBV12-4 to TRBJ2-5; D is unclear. Sequencing was carried out using peripheral blood. This receptor was identified in a woman aged 45 to 65 with COVID-19, enrolled during active disease. The CDR3 coding sequence is TGTGCCAGCAGTTTAGACAGTAAAGAGACCCAGTACTTC. This sequence encodes CASSLDSKETQYF.